Following are 18 T cell receptor beta chains from one sample sequenced in a study of early T cells in non-severe SARS-CoV-2 infection. TCRdb itself ran the 5' RACE reads through MiXCR, one entry per CDR3 protein. Counted here are around 81,000 distinct CDR3 sequences, around 14% occurring once; the ten biggest clones make up approximately 11%. The sample was whole blood. Receptors originate from an adult who was a healthcare worker with PCR-confirmed SARS-CoV-2 infection or an uninfected control (not recorded which).

A note on this clonotype: Possible read error: a much larger clone is one base away. The chain uses TRBV6-1 and TRBJ1-6; possible D gene TRBD1, 6 bases. The CDR3 loop spans 14 amino acids. Per the germline V gene, CDR1 is MNHNS and CDR2 is SASEGT. This CDR3 reads CASSDRGNNSSLHF. The CDR3 DNA reads as TGTGCCAGCAGTGACAGGGGAAATAATTCATCCCTCCACTTT.

This clonotype was found many times. V usage is TRBV12-3 or TRBV12-4 and J usage is TRBJ2-5; no firm D call. V lost 4 bases, J lost 4 bases, and 7 bases lay in between. CDR3 length: 12 residues. This chain's CDR3 is CASSSARETQYF. The CDR3, as DNA: TGTGCCAGCAGTTCCGCCCGAGAGACCCAGTACTTC.

This clonotype came up once. This CDR3 is missing its conserved last phenylalanine or tryptophan, likely due to a read error. The CDR3 region has the DNA TGTGCCAGCAGCTTCGAATACAATGAGCAGTTCTCC. Protein sequence: CASSFEYNEQFS. The rearrangement uses TRBV11-1 and TRBJ2-1; D not certain. Germline CDR1 SGHAT, CDR2 FQDESV (reference sequence). Between the trimmed V and J ends, which lost 3 bases and 4 bases, there was a span of 4 bases. The CDR3 extends over 12 amino acids.

The sample holds many counts of this clonotype. This chain links TRBV6-5 with TRBJ1-1; D gene unclear. The CDR3 totals 14 residues. The germline V gene encodes CDR1 MNHEY and CDR2 SVGAGI. V lost 0 bases, J lost 2 bases, and 7 bases lay in between. CDR3: CASSYSNVNTEAFF. In DNA form, the CDR3 reads TGTGCCAGCAGTTACTCGAATGTAAACACTGAAGCTTTCTTT.

A few counts support this clonotype. The chain recombines TRBV3-1 with TRBJ2-1; 9 bases fit TRBD2. CDR1 is LGHDT, CDR2 YNNKEL, per germline (reference sequence). Trimming cost V 0 bases and J 11 bases; bases outside gene matches: 5. This CDR3 comprises 14 residues. This chain's CDR3 is CASSQDASGGKQFF. DNA for the CDR3: TGTGCCAGCAGCCAAGATGCAAGCGGGGGGAAGCAGTTCTTC.

The J gene is TRBJ1-5, the V gene TRBV6-5; possibly TRBD1 for D (5 bases). V lost 0 bases and J 2 bases, leaving 14 bases between the germline ends. Germline V gene sequence: CDR1 MNHEY, CDR2 SVGAGI. The CDR3 sequence is 17 residues long. Written as DNA, the CDR3 is TGTGCCAGCAGTTACTCGTCCGTGCCGGGGGGCAATCAGCCCCAGCATTTT. The encoded protein is CASSYSSVPGGNQPQHF.

This clonotype came up many times. The chain uses TRBV5-5 and TRBJ2-5; the D is unclear. V gave up 3 bases and J gave up 0 bases, with 0 bases separating them. Looked up from germline, CDR1 is SGHKS and CDR2 is YYEKEE (reference sequence). This CDR3 has 11 residues. CDR3 sequence: CASSYQETQYF. The CDR3 bases are TGTGCCAGCAGCTACCAAGAGACCCAGTACTTC.

This clonotype came up a few times. The chain has TRBV7-9 and TRBJ1-5; tentative D call: TRBD1 (5 bases). In germline, CDR1 is SEHNR, CDR2 FQNEAQ (reference sequence). The V and J ends lost 1 base and 4 bases respectively, with 11 bases between them. The CDR3 length is 15 residues. CDR3 nucleotide sequence: TGTGCCAGCAGCTTAGGACAGTCATATAATCAGCCCCAGCATTTT. Protein sequence: CASSLGQSYNQPQHF.

This clonotype was seen at least ten times. The rearrangement joins TRBV20-1 to TRBJ2-3, with TRBD2 matching over 12 bases. J lost 0 bases, V lost 6 bases, and 7 bases had no gene match. The germline V gene encodes CDR1 DFQATT and CDR2 SNEGSKA (reference sequence). This CDR3 region has 16 residues. CDR3 coding DNA: TGCAGTGCCGGAGGGACTAGCGGGCCTAGCACAGATACGCAGTATTTT. It yields the protein CSAGGTSGPSTDTQYF.

This clonotype was seen a handful of times. This rearrangement joins TRBV10-3 to TRBJ1-4, with 7 bases lining up with TRBD1. With 10 bases clipped from V and 3 bases from J, the junction kept 8 bases outside the gene matches. There are 14 residues in the CDR3. Germline CDR1 is ENHRY and CDR2 is SYGVKD. The CDR3 is CASKTGLANEKLFF. In DNA, the CDR3 is TGTGCCAGCAAGACAGGGTTGGCTAATGAAAAACTGTTTTTT.

This sequence joins TRBV7-9 and TRBJ1-5, with D perhaps TRBD1 (5 bases). The V end lost 1 base, the J end lost 9 bases, and 7 bases lay between the germline ends. Germline V lookup: CDR1 SEHNR, CDR2 FQNEAQ (reference sequence). There are 12 residues in the CDR3. The CDR3 region is CASSLEGAPQHF. DNA of the CDR3: TGTGCCAGCAGCTTAGAAGGGGCGCCCCAGCATTTT.

The chain is built from TRBV29-1 and TRBJ2-4; no definite D call. This CDR3 is 15 amino acids long. V lost 6 bases and J lost 0, with 15 bases in between. Germline V gene data show CDR1 as SQVTM and CDR2 as ANQGSEA. CDR3 nucleotides: TGCAGCGTCGCCCATAGGGTGTTAGCCAAAAACATTCAGTACTTC. It specifies CSVAHRVLAKNIQYF.

V usage is TRBV7-6 and J usage is TRBJ2-2; D might be TRBD1 (6 bases). The CDR3 has 15 amino acids. Germline-derived CDR1 and CDR2 are SGHVS and FNYEAQ. Trimming shortened V by 1 base and J by 5 bases, and 11 bases separated the two germline ends. The CDR3 DNA reads as TGTGCCAGCAGCTTAGTCAGCAGGGGTACCGGGGAGCTGTTTTTT. Its translation is CASSLVSRGTGELFF.

This clonotype was observed a single time. The chain couples TRBV12-3 or TRBV12-4 to TRBJ1-4; D remains unclear. The ends were cut back, 7 bases at V and 10 bases at J, with 13 bases in the middle. The length of the CDR3 is 12 residues. As DNA, the CDR3 is TGTGCCAGCACCACCCCCTTTGGAAAACTGTTTTTT. Translating gives CASTTPFGKLFF.

J is TRBJ2-3 and V is TRBV10-3, with D possibly matching TRBD2 (5 bases). In germline, CDR1 is ENHRY, CDR2 SYGVKD. The V end lost 10 bases, the J end lost 1 base, and 15 bases lay between the germline ends. The CDR3 runs 14 residues. The DNA of the CDR3 is TGTGCCACCCTTCTGGCGGGTGGCACAGATACGCAGTATTTT. This gives the protein CATLLAGGTDTQYF.

V usage is TRBV7-8 and J usage is TRBJ2-5; D perhaps matches TRBD2 (6 bases). From germline, CDR1 is SGHVS and CDR2 FQNEAQ. The CDR3 is 13 amino acids. V was cut by 3 bases and J by 5 bases, with 10 bases left in between. The CDR3 sequence is CASSFGGVETQYF. The CDR3 DNA reads as TGTGCCAGCAGCTTCGGCGGGGTGGAGACCCAGTACTTC.

This clonotype was picked up a small number of times. The V and J genes are TRBV27 and TRBJ2-6; tentatively, D is TRBD1 (5 bases). CDR1 MNHEY and CDR2 SMNVEV come from the germline V gene (reference sequence). Between the trimmed V and J ends, which lost 7 bases and 0 bases, there was a span of 19 bases. CDR3 length: 18 amino acids. Written as DNA, the CDR3 is TGTGCCAGCAAACTGGCCGGCAGGGCCTCCTCTGGGGCCAACGTCCTGACTTTC. It is translated as CASKLAGRASSGANVLTF. The variable domain in full, completed from reference TRBV27 and TRBJ2-6, reads EAQVTQNPRYLITVTGKKLTVTCSQNMNHEYMSWYRQDPGLGLRQIYYSMNVEVTDKGDVPEGYKVSRKEKRNFPLILESPSPNQTSLYFCASKLAGRASSGANVLTFGAGSRLTVL.

In its sample, this clonotype was seen many times. The rearrangement joins TRBV12-3 or TRBV12-4 to TRBJ2-5; D tentatively fits TRBD1 or TRBD2 (5 bases each). V was cut by 5 bases and J by 3 bases, with 16 bases left in between. This CDR3 has 15 residues. The DNA for the CDR3 is TGTGCCAGCAGTCCTTCCTACGGGGCAAAAGAGACCCAGTACTTC. Translation gives CASSPSYGAKETQYF.